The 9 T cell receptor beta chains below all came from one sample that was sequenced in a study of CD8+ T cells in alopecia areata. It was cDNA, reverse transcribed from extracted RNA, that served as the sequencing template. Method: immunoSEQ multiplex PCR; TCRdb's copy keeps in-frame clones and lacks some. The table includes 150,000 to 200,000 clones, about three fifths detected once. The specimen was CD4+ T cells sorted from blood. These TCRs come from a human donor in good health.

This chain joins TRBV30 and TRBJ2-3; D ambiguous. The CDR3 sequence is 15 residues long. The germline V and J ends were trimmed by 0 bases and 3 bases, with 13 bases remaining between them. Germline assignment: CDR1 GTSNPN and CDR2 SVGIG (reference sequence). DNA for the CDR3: TGTGCCTGGAGTGTCGGCTCGCCGTGGACAGATACGCAGTATTTT. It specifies CAWSVGSPWTDTQYF.

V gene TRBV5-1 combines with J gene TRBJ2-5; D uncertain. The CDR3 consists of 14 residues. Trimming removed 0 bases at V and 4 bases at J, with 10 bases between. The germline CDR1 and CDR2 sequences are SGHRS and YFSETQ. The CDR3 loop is CASSLEPVGETQYF. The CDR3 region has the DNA TGCGCCAGCAGCTTGGAGCCCGTGGGAGAGACCCAGTACTTC.

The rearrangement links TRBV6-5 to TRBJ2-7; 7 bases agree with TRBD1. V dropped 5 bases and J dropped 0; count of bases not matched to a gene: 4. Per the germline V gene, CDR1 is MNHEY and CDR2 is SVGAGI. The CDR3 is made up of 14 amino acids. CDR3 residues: CASSRTGVSYEQYF. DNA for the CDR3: TGTGCCAGCAGTAGGACAGGCGTCTCCTACGAGCAGTACTTC.

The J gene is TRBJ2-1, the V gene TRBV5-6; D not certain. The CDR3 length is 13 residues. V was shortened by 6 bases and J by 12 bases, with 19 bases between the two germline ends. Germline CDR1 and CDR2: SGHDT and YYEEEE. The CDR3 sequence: CASNLRLKWGQFF. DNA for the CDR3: TGTGCCAGCAACCTTCGTCTGAAGTGGGGGCAGTTCTTC.

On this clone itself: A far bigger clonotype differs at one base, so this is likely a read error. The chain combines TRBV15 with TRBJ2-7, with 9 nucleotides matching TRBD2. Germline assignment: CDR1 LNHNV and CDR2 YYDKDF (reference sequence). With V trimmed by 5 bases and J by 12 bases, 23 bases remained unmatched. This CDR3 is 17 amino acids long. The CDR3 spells CATSYTGVAGAKNIRYF. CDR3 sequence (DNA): TGTGCCACCAGCTACACAGGGGTAGCGGGAGCTAAAAACATTCGGTACTTC.

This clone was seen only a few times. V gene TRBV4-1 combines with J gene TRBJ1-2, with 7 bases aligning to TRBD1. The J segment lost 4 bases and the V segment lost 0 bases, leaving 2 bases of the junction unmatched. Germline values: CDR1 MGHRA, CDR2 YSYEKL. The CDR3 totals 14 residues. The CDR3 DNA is TGCGCCAGCAGCCAAGAAGGACAGGTCTATGGCTACACCTTC. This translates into CASSQEGQVYGYTF.

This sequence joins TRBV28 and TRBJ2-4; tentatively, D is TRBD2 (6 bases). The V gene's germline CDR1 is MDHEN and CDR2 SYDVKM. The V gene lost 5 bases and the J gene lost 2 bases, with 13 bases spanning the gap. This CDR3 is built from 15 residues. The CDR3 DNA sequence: TGTGCCAGCAGTATCCCCACTAGCCCCAAAAACATTCAGTACTTC. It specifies CASSIPTSPKNIQYF.

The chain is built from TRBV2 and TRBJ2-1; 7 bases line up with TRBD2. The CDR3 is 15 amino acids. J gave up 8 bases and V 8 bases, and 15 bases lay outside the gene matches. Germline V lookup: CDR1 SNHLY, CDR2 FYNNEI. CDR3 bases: TGTGCCAGCCGACGGACTAGTTCCATATTTGATGAGCAGTTCTTC. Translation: CASRRTSSIFDEQFF.

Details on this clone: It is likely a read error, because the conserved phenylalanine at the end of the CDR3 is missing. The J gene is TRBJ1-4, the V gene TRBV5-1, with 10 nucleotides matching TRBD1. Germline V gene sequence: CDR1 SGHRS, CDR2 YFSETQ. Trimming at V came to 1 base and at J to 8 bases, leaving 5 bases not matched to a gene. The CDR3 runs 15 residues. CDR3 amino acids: CASSLSGTGVEKLFS. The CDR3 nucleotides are TGCGCCAGCAGCTTGTCCGGGACAGGGGTAGAAAAACTGTTTTCT.